This TCR beta chain came from a study of blood T cells in healthy people across ages. Study-level background: In model experiments, template switching was able to capture about one barcoded beta molecule for every two T cells that were present.

Primed by a sample-barcoded 5' primer and a J-beta primer mix, a second PCR proceeded for roughly 6 to 12 cycles. MiXCR, run by TCRdb on the 5' RACE reads, gives a single entry per CDR3 protein. The table records about 620,000 distinct CDR3 sequences, over 40% of them present only once. Overall study findings and caveats: Compared with aged donors, long-lived donors showed fewer expanded clones, suggesting selection. Donor CMV infection status was unknown, possibly confounding age-related changes in expanded clonotypes.

As for this clonotype: Its antigen is unidentified.

The origin of this receptor is a woman older than 75 in good health. The sequenced material came from blood.

DNA for the CDR3: TGCAGTGCTAGAGACTCGGGGGCTAAACAAGAGACCCAGTACTTC. Amino acid sequence: CSARDSGAKQETQYF. V gene TRBV20-1 combines with J gene TRBJ2-5; D possibly uses TRBD1 or TRBD2 (6 bases each). The CDR3 length is 15 residues. V lost 0 bases and J lost 2, with 13 bases in between. Germline values: CDR1 DFQATT, CDR2 SNEGSKA (reference sequence).